The sequence of this T cell receptor (beta chain) was determined in a study of blood T cell repertoires in COVID-19. Across the study: Nucleic acid was either cDNA or gDNA, and it came from T cells, B-cell-depleted T cells, or PBMCs.

Original data processing: The authors estimated nucleated cell counts from reference gene primer amplification. Clones were read by immunoSEQ multiplex PCR, and TCRdb kept only the in-frame ones, dropping some. V, J and clone size were drawn from that table, and D and trimming were deduced from the DNA. The profile covers about 140,000 clones, with 85% appearing a single time and less than 3% taken by the ten largest. The source is a man over 45 with acute or convalescent COVID-19. Sequencing was carried out using peripheral blood.

CDR3 residues: CASRDSERGGSTDTQYF. The CDR3 DNA sequence: TGCGCCAGCCGCGACAGCGAGCGGGGGGGGAGCACAGATACGCAGTATTTT. This rearrangement joins TRBV5-1 to TRBJ2-3; 10 bases match TRBD2. CDR3 size: 17 residues. CDR1 is SGHRS and CDR2 is YFSETQ in the germline V gene. The V segment lost 7 bases and the J segment 0 bases; nucleotides outside the gene matches: 11.